The 29 T cell receptor beta chains given below trace back to one sample, sequenced in a study of cytomegalovirus exposure and HLA in healthy donors. Researchers ran the PCR with 60 Vbeta and 13 Jbeta primers. TCRdb keeps only in-frame clones here, not all; method: immunoSEQ multiplex PCR. Here the sample spans 150,000 to 200,000 clones, 75% to 85% being singletons. Sequencing was performed on PBMCs. The source of these receptors is a woman under 40 in good health and CMV-seronegative.

As concerns this clone: An end of the junction does not agree with germline; a read error may underlie this. V and J are TRBV2 and TRBJ1-2; TRBD1 aligns across 8 bases. The CDR3 is made up of 15 amino acids. Germline values: CDR1 SNHLY, CDR2 FYNNEI. The CDR3: CANSEYRGAGYGYTF. The CDR3 DNA reads as TGTGCCAACAGTGAATACAGGGGGGCTGGGTATGGCTACACCTTC.

The chain is built from TRBV5-5 and TRBJ2-1, with TRBD2 matching 12 bases. Per the germline V gene, CDR1 is SGHKS and CDR2 is YYEKEE (reference sequence). After removal of 1 base from V and 0 bases from J, the junction contained 8 bases not matched to a gene. This CDR3 is built from 19 residues. DNA for the CDR3: TGTGCCAGCAGCTTGTTGGCTAGCGGGGGGGTCGACTCCTACAATGAGCAGTTCTTC. It specifies CASSLLASGGVDSYNEQFF.

The chain links TRBV7-2 to TRBJ2-2; 8 bases agree with TRBD2. There are 16 residues in the CDR3. Germline V gene sequence: CDR1 SGHTA, CDR2 FQGNSA. Trimming removed 6 bases from V and 7 bases from J; junction bases left unmatched: 13. DNA of the CDR3: TGTGCCAGCAGTTCCCCCTCGGGGGGGGCGGGCGGGGAGCTGTTTTTT. It is translated as CASSSPSGGAGGELFF.

This clone was observed a few times. This chain connects TRBV9 to TRBJ2-1, with 8 bases lining up with TRBD2. The CDR3 contains 18 residues. V was pared by 0 bases and J by 2 bases, with 10 bases of the junction left unmatched. CDR1 is SGDLS, CDR2 YYNGEE, per germline. DNA of the CDR3: TGTGCCAGCAGCGTAGCCCCCTTTGACGGGGGGGCCTACAATGAGCAGTTCTTC. Its translation is CASSVAPFDGGAYNEQFF.

The rearrangement links TRBV7-9 to TRBJ2-7; 7 positions match TRBD1. The V and J ends lost 4 bases and 2 bases, in that order; junction bases with no gene match: 5. CDR3 length: 14 amino acids. CDR1 is SEHNR, CDR2 FQNEAQ, per germline (reference sequence). CDR3 loop: CASSSGQTPYEQYF. The DNA of the CDR3 is TGTGCCAGCAGCTCGGGACAGACTCCCTACGAGCAGTACTTC.

The chain is built from TRBV7-9 and TRBJ2-1; 9 nucleotides line up with TRBD2. Germline V gene lookup returns CDR1 SEHNR and CDR2 FQNEAQ (reference sequence). V lost 5 bases and J lost 8; bases outside the gene matches: 10. CDR3 length: 15 amino acids. In DNA, the CDR3 is TGTGCCAGCAGCCCGGGACTAGCCGTTGTCGATGAGCAGTTCTTC. It encodes CASSPGLAVVDEQFF.

CDR3 sequence (DNA): TGTGCCAGCAGCTTCCCCGGGGAGGACTCCTTTGGGGATACGCAGTATTTT. It specifies CASSFPGEDSFGDTQYF. V gene TRBV7-9 combines with J gene TRBJ2-3; TRBD2 might be the D (6 bases). In germline, CDR1 is SEHNR, CDR2 FQNEAQ (reference sequence). V shed 3 bases and J shed 6 bases, with 22 bases lying between them. The CDR3 totals 17 residues.

V is TRBV4-2 and J is TRBJ1-2, with unresolved D. The germline V and J ends were trimmed by 0 bases and 3 bases, with 11 bases remaining between them. The germline V gene encodes CDR1 LGHNA and CDR2 YNFKEQ. The CDR3 covers 15 residues. CDR3 sequence: CASSQEADFDYGYTF. The CDR3 DNA reads as TGTGCCAGCAGCCAAGAAGCGGATTTCGACTATGGCTACACCTTC.

This clone was seen a single time. V usage is TRBV2 and J usage is TRBJ2-1, with D possibly being TRBD1 (6 bases). Germline CDR1 and CDR2: SNHLY and FYNNEI. V was pared by 10 bases and J by 5 bases, with 15 bases between. This CDR3 region has 13 residues. DNA for the CDR3: TGTGCCATTTCCCGGGACAACCACAATGAGCAGTTCTTC. Its protein product is CAISRDNHNEQFF.

V gene TRBV28 combines with J gene TRBJ1-1; D unresolved. CDR3 length: 13 amino acids. CDR1 is MDHEN, CDR2 SYDVKM, per germline. Trimming took 8 bases from V and 0 from J, leaving 10 bases between them. CDR3 in amino acids: CASLQNLNTEAFF. CDR3 DNA sequence: TGTGCCAGCCTACAGAACTTGAACACTGAAGCTTTCTTT.

This chain uses TRBV29-1 with TRBJ1-3; no definite D call. This CDR3 has 13 amino acids. Trimming removed 2 bases at V and 0 bases at J, with 5 bases between. Germline V gene lookup returns CDR1 SQVTM and CDR2 ANQGSEA. CDR3 sequence reads: CSVEMSSGNTIYF. The CDR3 DNA reads TGCAGCGTTGAAATGAGCTCTGGAAACACCATATATTTT.

The rearrangement joins TRBV18 to TRBJ2-1; D is perhaps TRBD2 (5 bases). Germline-derived CDR1 and CDR2 are KGHSH and LQKENI. The length of the CDR3 is 15 residues. V was pared by 3 bases and J by 5 bases, with 14 bases between. The CDR3 DNA reads TGTGCCAGCTCACCGCCGAGAGGGATCCACAATGAGCAGTTCTTC. This codes for CASSPPRGIHNEQFF.

The chain has TRBV7-2 and TRBJ2-7; D is possibly TRBD1 (5 bases). The CDR3 spans 13 residues. Per germline, CDR1 SGHTA and CDR2 FQGNSA. V was clipped by 0 bases and J by 4 bases, with 7 bases between them. Here the CDR3 DNA reads TGTGCCAGCAGCTTAGCGCAGGGTTACGAGCAGTACTTC. Translation: CASSLAQGYEQYF.

V and J are TRBV4-1 and TRBJ2-3; maybe TRBD2 (6 bases). Between the trimmed V and J ends, which lost 0 bases and 4 bases, there was a span of 20 bases. The CDR3 is made up of 18 amino acids. Germline CDR1 and CDR2: MGHRA and YSYEKL. CDR3 DNA: TGCGCCAGCAGCCAAGAAGGAGATCAAGTGGGGGGAGCAGATACGCAGTATTTT. Translated: CASSQEGDQVGGADTQYF.

This CDR3 reads CASSLGRVAGPTDTQYF. CDR3 sequence (DNA): TGTGCCAGCAGCTTAGGGCGGGTAGCGGGGCCCACAGATACGCAGTATTTT. This chain uses TRBV7-2 with TRBJ2-3; 8 bases match TRBD2. This CDR3 comprises 17 residues. V lost 1 base, J lost 2 bases, and 8 bases stayed unmatched. CDR1 is SGHTA, CDR2 FQGNSA, per germline.

This rearrangement joins TRBV28 to TRBJ1-6; 8 bases agree with TRBD1. Germline V CDR1 and CDR2: MDHEN, SYDVKM. The CDR3 sequence is 15 residues long. Trimming at V came to 2 bases and at J to 7 bases, leaving 4 bases not matched to a gene. The CDR3 loop is CASSLPTGANSPLHF. In DNA form, the CDR3 reads TGTGCCAGCAGTTTACCGACAGGGGCAAATTCACCCCTCCACTTT.

The chain has TRBV5-1 and TRBJ1-3, with D tentatively TRBD1 (6 bases). There are 15 residues in the CDR3. Germline lookup yields CDR1 SGHRS and CDR2 YFSETQ. Trimming took 4 bases from V and 1 from J, leaving 12 bases between them. The CDR3 loop is CASSDNQGSGNTIYF. In DNA form, the CDR3 reads TGCGCCAGCAGCGATAATCAGGGGTCTGGAAACACCATATATTTT.

The chain combines TRBV6-5 with TRBJ2-3; possible D gene TRBD1, 6 bases. V was trimmed by 0 bases and J by 2 bases, leaving 9 bases between them. Per germline, CDR1 MNHEY and CDR2 SVGAGI. The CDR3 covers 15 residues. The CDR3 region is CASSYSTGLTDTQYF. The CDR3 bases are TGTGCCAGCAGTTACTCTACAGGGCTCACAGATACGCAGTATTTT.

The gene calls are TRBV15 and TRBJ1-1, with a tentative D call TRBD1 (6 bases). This CDR3 is built from 15 residues. The germline gives CDR1 LNHNV, CDR2 YYDKDF (reference sequence). V gave up 1 base and J gave up 6 bases, with 15 bases separating them. The CDR3 loop reads CATSRAGGLFAEAFF. CDR3 coding DNA: TGTGCCACCAGCAGAGCCGGGGGGCTATTTGCTGAAGCTTTCTTT. Variable domain in full (rest from reference TRBV15 and TRBJ1-1): DAMVIQNPRYQVTQFGKPVTLSCSQTLNHNVMYWYQQKSSQAPKLLFHYYDKDFNNEADTPDNFQSRRPNTSFCFLDIRSPGLGDTAMYLCATSRAGGLFAEAFFGQGTRLTVV.

The chain carries TRBV9 and TRBJ1-2, with 9 bases matching TRBD1. The germline V gene has CDR1 SGDLS and CDR2 YYNGEE. J lost 6 bases, V lost 0 bases, and 6 bases had no gene match. CDR3 length: 15 residues. CDR3 coding DNA: TGTGCCAGCAGCGTAGGTCGACAGGGGGTCGATGGCTACACCTTC. It is translated as CASSVGRQGVDGYTF.

This chain uses TRBV6-1 with TRBJ1-5, with D uncertain. The CDR3 totals 14 residues. Germline lookup yields CDR1 MNHNS and CDR2 SASEGT. V was trimmed by 5 bases and J by 0 bases, leaving 8 bases between them. CDR3 bases: TGTGCCAGCAGTCGGACTGTTAGCAATCAGCCCCAGCATTTT. It yields the protein CASSRTVSNQPQHF.

This sequence joins TRBV2 and TRBJ2-1; the match to TRBD1 covers 9 bases. Trimming at V came to 5 bases and at J to 9 bases, leaving 5 bases not matched to a gene. This CDR3 is built from 13 residues. Per the germline V gene, CDR1 is SNHLY and CDR2 is FYNNEI. The CDR3 region is CASSLQGAGEQFF. CDR3 coding DNA: TGTGCCAGCAGTCTACAGGGGGCAGGTGAGCAGTTCTTC.

V and J are TRBV7-2 and TRBJ2-3; D is possibly TRBD2 (5 bases). V was clipped by 0 bases and J by 4 bases, with 14 bases between them. Per germline, CDR1 SGHTA and CDR2 FQGNSA. The CDR3 is 16 amino acids. CDR3 in amino acids: CASSLAVFLGADTQYF. The CDR3 region has the DNA TGTGCCAGCAGCTTAGCTGTTTTCCTCGGGGCAGATACGCAGTATTTT. Drawing the rest from reference TRBV7-2 and TRBJ2-3, the complete variable domain is GAGVSQSPSNKVTEKGKDVELRCDPISGHTALYWYRQSLGQGLEFLIYFQGNSAPDKSGLPSDRFSAERTGGSVSTLTIQRTQQEDSAVYLCASSLAVFLGADTQYFGPGTRLTVL.

The table lists this clone with a few counts. This specimen includes other DNA sequences encoding the same CDR3. This rearrangement joins TRBV28 to TRBJ1-3, with 9 positions matching TRBD1. The ends lost 2 bases at V and 0 bases at J; junction bases unmatched: 2. The CDR3 consists of 16 residues. Germline V gene lookup returns CDR1 MDHEN and CDR2 SYDVKM. CDR3 in DNA: TGTGCCAGCAGTTTAGGACAGGGGAGCTCTGGAAACACCATATATTTT. Protein product: CASSLGQGSSGNTIYF.

V and J are TRBV13 and TRBJ2-7; TRBD2 aligns across 12 bases. CDR1 PRHDT and CDR2 FYEKMQ come from the germline V gene (reference sequence). This CDR3 is built from 15 residues. J gave up 3 bases and V 5 bases, and 5 bases lay outside the gene matches. The CDR3 nucleotides are TGTGCCAGCAGCCGGAGGACTAGCGGGGTCTACGAGCAGTACTTC. This gives the protein CASSRRTSGVYEQYF.

The CDR3 reads CASSPRLAGADEQFF. In nucleotides, the CDR3 is TGTGCCAGCAGTCCGAGACTAGCGGGAGCGGATGAGCAGTTCTTC. V gene TRBV28 combines with J gene TRBJ2-1; 12 nucleotides match TRBD2. Germline CDR1 and CDR2: MDHEN and SYDVKM. V was clipped by 5 bases and J by 8 bases; unmatched bases: 7. This CDR3 is 15 amino acids long.

The CDR3 bases are TGTGCCAGCAGTTCTTACTCCAACCAGCAGTACTTC. It yields the protein CASSSYSNQQYF. The chain is built from TRBV7-3 and TRBJ2-7, with unresolved D. The CDR3 covers 12 residues. V was clipped by 6 bases and J by 8 bases, with 14 bases between them. Germline loops: CDR1 SGHTA, CDR2 FQGTGA.

On this clone: A junction end diverges from the germline sequence, so it may reflect a read error. The genes are TRBV29-1 and TRBJ2-1, with TRBD1 matching 9 bases. CDR3 size: 14 residues. Germline values: CDR1 SQVTM, CDR2 ANQGSEA. Here the CDR3 reads CSDEDRGNSNEQFF. DNA for the CDR3: TGCAGCGATGAAGACAGGGGGAATAGCAATGAGCAGTTCTTC.

Worth noting for this clone: The junction and the germline gene differ at one end; a read error may be behind it. The chain links TRBV7-9 to TRBJ2-5, with D possibly matching TRBD2 (6 bases). The germline gives CDR1 SEHNR, CDR2 FQNEAQ (reference sequence). The CDR3 spans 14 residues. This CDR3 is CSSSSTSTQETQYF. CDR3 in DNA: TGTTCCAGCAGCTCTACTAGCACCCAAGAGACCCAGTACTTC.